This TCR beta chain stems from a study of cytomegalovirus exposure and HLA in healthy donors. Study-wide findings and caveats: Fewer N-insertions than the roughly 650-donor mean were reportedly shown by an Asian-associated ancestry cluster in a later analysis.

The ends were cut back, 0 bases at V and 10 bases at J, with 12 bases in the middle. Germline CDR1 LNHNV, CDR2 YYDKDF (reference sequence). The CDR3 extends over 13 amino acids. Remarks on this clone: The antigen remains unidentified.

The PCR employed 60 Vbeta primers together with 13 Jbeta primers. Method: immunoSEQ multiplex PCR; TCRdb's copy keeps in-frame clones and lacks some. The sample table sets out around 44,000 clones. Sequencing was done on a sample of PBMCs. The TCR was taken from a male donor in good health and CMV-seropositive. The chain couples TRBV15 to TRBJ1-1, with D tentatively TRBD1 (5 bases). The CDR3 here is CATSRDIGGSAFF. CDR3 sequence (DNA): TGTGCCACCAGCAGAGATATCGGGGGTTCAGCTTTCTTT.